The rows below give T cell receptor beta chains drawn from one sample of a study of blood T cell repertoires in COVID-19. The protocol was immunoSEQ multiplex PCR, while the TCRdb copy is restricted to in-frame clones and leaves out a portion. The sample contains around 150,000 clones, 85% of which appear only once. The sequenced sample consisted of peripheral blood. These receptor sequences come from a human donor with acute or convalescent COVID-19. The donor label of this sample is uncertain. CDR3s leave out the opening cysteine and the closing phenylalanine or tryptophan.

CDR3aa: AISESASSGNTIY; v_gene: TRBV10-3; len: 13
CDR3aa: ASSEFEQTSYGYT; v_gene: TRBV10-2; len: 13
CDR3aa: ASSSTGAPYEQY; v_gene: TRBV7-2; len: 12
CDR3aa: ASSHSGQGDGEAF; v_gene: TRBV7-9; len: 13
CDR3aa: ASRGLRDRGANNYGYT; v_gene: TRBV11-2; len: 16
CDR3aa: ASKAAGPSTDTQY; v_gene: TRBV19; len: 13
CDR3aa: ASRGQGSGNTIY; v_gene: TRBV6-5; len: 12
CDR3aa: ASTHGASDTEAF; v_gene: TRBV6-5; len: 12
CDR3aa: ASSPTGPYGYT; v_gene: TRBV5-1; len: 11
CDR3aa: ASSVGVGPTGELF; v_gene: TRBV9; len: 13
CDR3aa: ASSQEVEHSNEKLF; v_gene: TRBV4-2; len: 14
CDR3aa: SVGAGMNTEAF; v_gene: TRBV29-1; len: 11
CDR3aa: ASSDRDRWETQY; v_gene: TRBV25-1; len: 12
CDR3aa: ASSSLRGPLGEAF; v_gene: TRBV7-9; len: 13
CDR3aa: ASSPAGAKADTEAF; v_gene: TRBV5-4; len: 14
CDR3aa: ASSLRRDTEAF; v_gene: TRBV7-3; len: 11
CDR3aa: ASSLFAGFYEQY; v_gene: TRBV27; len: 12
CDR3aa: ASNRDRNTEAF; v_gene: TRBV12-3/TRBV12-4; len: 11